This T cell receptor beta chain was recovered during a study of T cells in Graves' hyperthyroidism and ophthalmopathy. This clonotype occurred many times. Uncontrolled infection, other autoimmune disease, pregnancy or lactation excluded patients. The CDR3 contains 14 residues. Germline lookup yields CDR1 LNHNV and CDR2 YYDKDF (reference sequence). V lost 2 bases and J lost 0, with 5 bases in between. What was amplified from RNA transcripts were TCR beta CDR3 regions. Carried out on the TCR CDR3, a first-round RT-PCR used the HTBI primer set. TCRdb re-derived calls from the multiplex PCR reads in MiXCR, one entry per CDR3 protein. Among 500,000 to 750,000 distinct CDR3 sequences listed, around a sixth were seen once.

The sample taken for sequencing was blood. The TCR sequence derives from a woman in her twenties or thirties with Graves' hyperthyroidism. The gene calls are TRBV15 and TRBJ1-5; tentative D call: TRBD1 (5 bases). This chain's CDR3 is CATSRRGSNQPQHF. The CDR3 region has the DNA TGTGCCACCAGCAGAAGGGGTAGCAATCAGCCCCAGCATTTT.